The clone carrying this T cell receptor beta chain came up many times. This CDR3 has 13 residues. The junction had 0 bases not matched to a gene; V was cut back by 2 bases and J by 5 bases. TCRdb redid the calling of the 5' RACE reads with MiXCR, one entry per CDR3 protein. This sample yields around 50,000 distinct CDR3 sequences, of which 15% to 20% are seen a single time; approximately 2.3% belongs to the top ten. The origin of this receptor is a female donor with breast cancer. This chain uses TRBV12-3 or TRBV12-4 with TRBJ2-3; 8 bases map to TRBD2. Source material: naive CD4+ T cells sorted from blood. Subset noted: naive CD4+ T cells, CD4+CD45RA+CD25-. The DNA for the CDR3 is TGTGCCAGCAGTTTACTAGCGGGAGATACGCAGTATTTT. Translating gives CASSLLAGDTQYF.